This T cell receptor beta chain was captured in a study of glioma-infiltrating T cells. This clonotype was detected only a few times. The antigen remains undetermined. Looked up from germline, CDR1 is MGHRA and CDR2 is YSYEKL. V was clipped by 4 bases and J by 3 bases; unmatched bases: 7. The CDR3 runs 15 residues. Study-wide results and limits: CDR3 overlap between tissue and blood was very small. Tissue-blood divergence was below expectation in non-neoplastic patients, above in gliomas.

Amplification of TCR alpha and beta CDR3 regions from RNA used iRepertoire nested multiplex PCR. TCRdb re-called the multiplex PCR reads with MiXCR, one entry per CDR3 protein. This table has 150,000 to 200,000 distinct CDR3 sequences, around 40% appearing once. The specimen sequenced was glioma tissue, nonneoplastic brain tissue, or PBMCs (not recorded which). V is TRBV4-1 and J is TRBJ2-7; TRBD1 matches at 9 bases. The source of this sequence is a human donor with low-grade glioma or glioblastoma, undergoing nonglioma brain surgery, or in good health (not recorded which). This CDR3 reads CASSLDGTGSYEQYF. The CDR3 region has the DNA TGCGCCAGCAGCCTCGACGGGACAGGGAGCTACGAGCAGTACTTC.